The entry below gives a single TCR beta chain sequence along with its context. In this sample, this clonotype turned up a few times. Its antigen target is currently unknown. No per-base quality is available; no much larger clone lies one base away. Sequencer: Illumina NovaSeq 6000. cDNA libraries for TCRalpha and TCRbeta were prepared by 5'RACE using constant-segment primers, with sample barcodes and unique molecular identifiers added. Trizol reagent was used to extract RNA from every sample. Libraries were amplified in two PCR steps, with a second sample barcode and Illumina TruSeq adapters added in the second step. Libraries were sequenced on an Illumina NovaSeq with 2 x 150 bp paired-end reads. Per the original workflow: The reads were demultiplexed and collapsed into UMI-guided consensus sequences using migec v1.2.7. Using mixcr v2.1.11, UMI consensuses were aligned to TRA and TRB V and J templates and then assembled into clonotypes. A clonotype was counted as expanded or contracted only when both edgeR and NoisET called the clonotype significant, with the noise models trained on biological replicates. For edgeR calls, the thresholds were a false discovery rate-adjusted p below 0.01 and a log2 fold-change of 1. As an exploratory analysis of dynamics, PCA with hierarchical clustering was applied to max-normalized trajectories of the 1000 most abundant clonotypes. Separately sequenced CD4+ and CD8+ repertoires were used to assign the CD4 or CD8 phenotype of responding clones. Clones were called with MiXCR by TCRdb after fastp trimmed the public reads at Q25, and only in-frame beta chains were retained. Every entry covers one CDR3 protein and lists the most common genes and DNA from its rows. It is TCRdb's table, rather than the study itself, that gives the V and J calls and clone size. Across this sample there are just over 350,000 distinct CDR3 sequences, with approximately 15% seen only once. Around a fifth of the sample is taken by the ten largest.

Ficoll-Paque density gradient centrifugation was used to isolate PBMCs. This entry is derived from a study of T-cell memory formation after mild COVID-19 (dated by TCRdb to the early 2020s). Broadly, across the study: TCR sequence clusters from the two donors were found to be largely donor specific. T-cell clones expanding and contracting after mild COVID-19 in two donors were tracked by longitudinal TCRalpha and TCRbeta repertoire sequencing. Two young, previously healthy adult volunteers, one female and one male, were included in the cohort.

The germline V gene provides CDR1 MGHRA and CDR2 YSYEKL. The V end gives up 0 bases and the J end 1 base, leaving 9 bases in the junction not matched to a gene. The CDR3 sequence holds 19 residues, the cysteine and phenylalanine included. Just the 57-base CDR3 DNA is kept, in frame starting at base 1. On the study overall, not on this receptor specifically: Contracting CD4+ clones were found mainly in CM and EM memory subsets, while CD8+ clones were enriched in EMRA. Whether the second-wave clones peaking on day 37 were SARS-CoV-2 specific was not confirmed. Clones that contracted from day 15 to 85 showed balanced CD4/CD8 phenotypes, whereas a second wave of clones that expanded from day 15 to 37 leaned towards CD4+. The study covered only a couple of mild cases, and larger cohorts including severe cases with pre-infection samples were considered necessary. Some responding clones were found in pre-infection memory, which suggests that pre-existing cross-reactive memory T cells took part in the SARS-CoV-2 response.

Sample: PBMCs or a T cell subset sorted from them (not recorded which). The receptor comes from a man aged 18 to 30 who had mild COVID-19 (a few samples of this study predate the infection). The sample titles of this study are shuffled in the database, so cell type and time point are left out; the donor was told from shared clones. This sequence uses TRBV4-1 and TRBJ2-5; 12 bases in the junction line up with TRBD2. The encoded CDR3 is CASSQELPLAGGSQETQYF. The base sequence is TGCGCCAGCAGCCAAGAATTACCCCTAGCGGGGGGGAGCCAAGAGACCCAGTACTTC.